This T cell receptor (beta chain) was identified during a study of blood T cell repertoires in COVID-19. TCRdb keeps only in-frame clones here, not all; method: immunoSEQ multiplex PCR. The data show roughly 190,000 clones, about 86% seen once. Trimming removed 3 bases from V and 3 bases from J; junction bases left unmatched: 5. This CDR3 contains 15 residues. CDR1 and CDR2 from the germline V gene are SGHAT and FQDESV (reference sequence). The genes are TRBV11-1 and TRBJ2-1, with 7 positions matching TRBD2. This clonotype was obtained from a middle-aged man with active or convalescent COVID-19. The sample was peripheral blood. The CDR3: CASSFSSGHYNEQFF. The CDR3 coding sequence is TGTGCCAGCAGCTTTTCTAGCGGTCACTACAATGAGCAGTTCTTC.